The 17 T cell receptor beta chains listed next were all sequenced from one sample in a study of shared clonotypes between healthy human individuals (dated by TCRdb to the early 2020s). Libraries were made using the immunoSEQ multiplex PCR assay. TCRdb obtained this table from immuneACCESS and retained in-frame rearrangements with V and J assigned. These tables miss some clones; where compared with another copy, unresolved V genes account for less than half of the shortfall, and the remainder is unexplained. In all, the sample holds roughly 2.6 million clones, and approximately 92% of those were seen once. Roughly 0.15% of the sample belongs to the ten largest clones. Specimen: naive CD4+ T cells sorted from blood. The cell subset or site label corresponds to: CD45RA+ positively selected. Source of these receptors: a man between 18 and 29 years old in good health.

This clone was detected once. The chain couples TRBV27 to TRBJ2-5; a weak D match, TRBD2 (9 bases). V lost 10 bases and J lost 5, with 26 bases in between. The germline gives CDR1 MNHEY, CDR2 SMNVEV (reference sequence). This CDR3 comprises 16 residues. The CDR3 nucleotides read TGTGCCACCAGGGGGCTAGCGGGACCCATTTGGGAGACCCAGTACTTC. It encodes CATRGLAGPIWETQYF.

The V and J genes are TRBV19 and TRBJ2-7; D not certain. In germline, CDR1 is LNHDA, CDR2 SQIVND (reference sequence). The CDR3 length is 15 residues. Trimming cost V 5 bases and J 2 bases, with 16 bases left between them. As DNA, the CDR3 is TGTGCCAGTAGTCTCCGGACCGATTTAACCTACGAGCAGTACTTC. Its protein product is CASSLRTDLTYEQYF.

This rearrangement joins TRBV30 to TRBJ1-2; 10 bases line up with TRBD1. Germline V gene lookup returns CDR1 GTSNPN and CDR2 SVGIG (reference sequence). The trim removed 2 bases at V and 8 bases at J, leaving 11 bases unmatched. The CDR3 totals 15 residues. The CDR3 spells CAWSRLRGTGEGYTF. CDR3 nucleotides: TGTGCCTGGAGTCGTCTTCGGGGGACAGGGGAGGGCTACACCTTC.

The chain carries TRBV28 and TRBJ1-5, with TRBD1 as a possible D gene (6 bases). CDR3 length: 14 amino acids. Deletions cut 7 bases from V and 6 bases from J, with 16 bases between. Germline V gene data show CDR1 as MDHEN and CDR2 as SYDVKM. The CDR3: CASMLTGPVQPQHF. The CDR3, as DNA: TGTGCCAGCATGTTGACAGGCCCAGTTCAGCCCCAGCATTTT.

The V gene is TRBV4-3, the J gene TRBJ2-2; TRBD2 agrees at 8 bases. J lost 1 base, V lost 2 bases, and 6 bases had no gene match. Germline values: CDR1 LGHNA, CDR2 YSLEER. The CDR3 sequence is 17 residues long. The CDR3 is CASSQPEAGENTGELFF. The CDR3 bases are TGCGCCAGCAGCCAACCCGAAGCGGGGGAGAACACCGGGGAGCTGTTTTTT.

V is TRBV7-9 and J is TRBJ2-7; no clear D. The V gene's germline CDR1 is SEHNR and CDR2 FQNEAQ (reference sequence). The CDR3 runs 13 residues. Trimming stripped 4 bases from V and 1 base from J, with 8 bases between. DNA for the CDR3: TGTGCCAGCAGCTCGCCGAATTCCTACGAGCAGTACTTC. Translation: CASSSPNSYEQYF.

In the case of this clone: Other DNA sequences of this sample code for an identical CDR3. The chain links TRBV28 to TRBJ2-7; D is uncertain. This CDR3 is 10 amino acids long. V dropped 3 bases and J dropped 5 bases, with 2 bases sitting between them. CDR1 and CDR2 (germline): MDHEN, SYDVKM. The CDR3 coding sequence is TGTGCCAGCAGTTTTAACGAGCAGTACTTC. It translates to CASSFNEQYF.

The chain joins TRBV5-4 to TRBJ2-2, with D uncertain. Germline V gives CDR1 SGHNT, CDR2 YYREEE (reference sequence). The CDR3 contains 15 residues. Trimming removed 4 bases at V and 0 bases at J, with 10 bases between. In DNA form, the CDR3 reads TGTGCCAGCAGCCTCACTAATTCGAACACCGGGGAGCTGTTTTTT. This codes for CASSLTNSNTGELFF.

The genes are TRBV7-6 and TRBJ2-7, with D possibly TRBD2 on 6 matching bases. With 2 bases removed from V and 0 bases from J, the gap between germline ends came to 8 bases. This CDR3 has 14 residues. Germline V lookup: CDR1 SGHVS, CDR2 FNYEAQ. CDR3 bases: TGTGCCAGCAGCTTATTAGCGGCCTCCTACGAGCAGTACTTC. Protein: CASSLLAASYEQYF.

V gene TRBV28 combines with J gene TRBJ1-3, with D perhaps matching TRBD1 (5 bases). V was pared by 4 bases and J by 4 bases, with 17 bases between. Per germline, CDR1 MDHEN and CDR2 SYDVKM. The CDR3 has 16 residues. CDR3 nucleotides: TGTGCCAGCAGTTATTCGGTTCTGGGGCAAGGAAACACCATATATTTT. Translated, it gives CASSYSVLGQGNTIYF.

The chain couples TRBV27 to TRBJ1-6; D is uncertain. Trimming stripped 6 bases from V and 5 bases from J, with 20 bases between. This CDR3 has 17 residues. Germline CDR1 MNHEY, CDR2 SMNVEV (reference sequence). DNA of the CDR3: TGTGCCAGCAGCCCGGATCTTATGAACCCCCATAATTCACCCCTCCACTTT. It specifies CASSPDLMNPHNSPLHF.

The chain carries TRBV28 and TRBJ2-7; 8 nucleotides align to TRBD1. V shed 3 bases and J 5 bases; nucleotides not matched to a gene: 6. Germline CDR1 is MDHEN and CDR2 is SYDVKM. This CDR3 has 14 residues. The DNA for the CDR3 is TGTGCCAGCAGTTTGACAGGGGCTTACCACGAGCAGTACTTC. It codes for CASSLTGAYHEQYF.

V gene TRBV7-9 combines with J gene TRBJ2-6, with a tentative D call TRBD1 (6 bases). V lost 1 base to trimming and J lost 2 bases, with 12 bases between them. The CDR3 contains 17 residues. Germline values: CDR1 SEHNR, CDR2 FQNEAQ (reference sequence). CDR3 sequence (DNA): TGTGCCAGCAGCTTAGTACAGGGAAGGCCTGGGGCCAACGTCCTGACTTTC. Encoded protein: CASSLVQGRPGANVLTF.

This chain uses TRBV10-1 with TRBJ2-5; D possibly corresponds to TRBD2 (7 bases). This CDR3 comprises 15 residues. Germline CDR1 WNHNN, CDR2 SYGVQD (reference sequence). With 6 bases removed from V and 4 bases from J, the gap between germline ends came to 18 bases. The CDR3 here is CASSPLGGRRETQYF. The CDR3 DNA sequence: TGCGCCAGCAGCCCTCTGGGGGGGCGCCGAGAGACCCAGTACTTC.

The chain's CDR3 is CASSPGSGTEAFF. CDR3 bases: TGTGCCAGCAGCCCTGGCAGTGGCACTGAAGCTTTCTTT. The rearrangement links TRBV7-2 to TRBJ1-1; D is unresolved. This CDR3 is built from 13 residues. Looked up from germline, CDR1 is SGHTA and CDR2 is FQGNSA. Trimming removed 5 bases from V and 4 bases from J, with 11 bases in between.

The chain couples TRBV18 to TRBJ2-5; 10 bases line up with TRBD2. CDR1 and CDR2 from the germline V gene are KGHSH and LQKENI. The CDR3 extends over 17 amino acids. After removal of 2 bases from V and 3 bases from J, the junction contained 9 bases not matched to a gene. The CDR3 region is CASSPGYQAGGEETQYF. CDR3 DNA sequence: TGTGCCAGCTCACCAGGGTATCAAGCGGGAGGGGAAGAGACCCAGTACTTC.

About this clone: The same CDR3 also results from other DNA sequences found in this sample. The chain is built from TRBV18 and TRBJ2-5, with D perhaps being TRBD1 or TRBD2 (5 bases each). Germline-derived CDR1 and CDR2 are KGHSH and LQKENI. V dropped 3 bases and J dropped 2 bases, with 10 bases sitting between them. The CDR3 runs 14 residues. The CDR3 spells CASSPRGAQETQYF. CDR3 in DNA: TGTGCCAGCTCACCCCGGGGCGCACAAGAGACCCAGTACTTC.